This T cell receptor beta chain derives from a study of blood T cell repertoires in COVID-19. The wider study: Donors in the United States, Italy and Spain gave samples during acute or convalescent COVID-19.

Original data processing: Amplification of reference gene primers provided the estimated nucleated cell counts. Only in-frame clones appear in the TCRdb table, and some are missing; sequencing was by immunoSEQ multiplex PCR. That table gives V, J and clone size, and the DNA gave D and trimming. The sample lists more than 150,000 clones; around 80% were seen once. V dropped 2 bases and J dropped 0; count of bases not matched to a gene: 10. The CDR3 has 19 amino acids. Germline V CDR1 and CDR2: MNHNS, SASEGT. Sequenced input: peripheral blood. This receptor was identified in a woman aged 55 to 70 with acute or convalescent COVID-19. The genes are TRBV6-1 and TRBJ1-5, with 10 bases lining up with TRBD1. For the CDR3, the DNA is TGTGCCAGCAGTGAAAGAACGGGACAGGGGACTTATAGCAATCAGCCCCAGCATTTT. This sequence encodes CASSERTGQGTYSNQPQHF.